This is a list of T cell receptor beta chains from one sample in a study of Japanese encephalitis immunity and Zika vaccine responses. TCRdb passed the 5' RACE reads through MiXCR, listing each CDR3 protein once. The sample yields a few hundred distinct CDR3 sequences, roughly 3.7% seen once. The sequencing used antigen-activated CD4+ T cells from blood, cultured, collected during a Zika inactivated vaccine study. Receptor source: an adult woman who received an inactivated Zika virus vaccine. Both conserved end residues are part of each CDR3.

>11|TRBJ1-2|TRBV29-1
CSVWDSYGYTF
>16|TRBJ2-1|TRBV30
CAWSVLTTSGTGEQFF
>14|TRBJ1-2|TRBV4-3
CASSQVGGGYGYTF
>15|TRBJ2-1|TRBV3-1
CASSPSRGSYNEQFF
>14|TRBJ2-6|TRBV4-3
CASSQTDGANVLTF
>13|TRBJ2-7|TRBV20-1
CSASISTGNEQYF
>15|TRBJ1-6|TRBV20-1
CSASRGTGQNSPLHF
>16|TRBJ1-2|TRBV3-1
CASSQETPTGPYGYTF
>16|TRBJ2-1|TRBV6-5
CASSPAGRGGDNEQFF
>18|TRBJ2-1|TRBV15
CATSRDPHSLGAYNEQFF
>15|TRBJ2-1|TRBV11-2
CASSPSPQRANEQFF
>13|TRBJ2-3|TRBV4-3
CASSSRGGNPQYF
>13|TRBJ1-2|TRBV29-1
CSVAEGHGYGYTF
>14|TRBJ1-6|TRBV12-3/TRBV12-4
CASSPGLYNSPLHF
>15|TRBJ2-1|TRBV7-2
CASSLTTPSYNEQFF
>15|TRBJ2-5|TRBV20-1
CSARDRAGAQETQYF
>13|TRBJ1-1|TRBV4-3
CASSQVSGTEAFF
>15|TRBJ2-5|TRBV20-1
CSARDPGDIQETQYF
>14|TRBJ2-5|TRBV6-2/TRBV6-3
CASSSRTGQETQYF
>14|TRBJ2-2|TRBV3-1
CASSLARTTGELFF
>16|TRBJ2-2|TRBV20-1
CSAPTSGGMNTGELFF
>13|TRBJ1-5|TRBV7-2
CASSLDWGQPQHF
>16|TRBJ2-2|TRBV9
CASNLGGGTNTGELFF
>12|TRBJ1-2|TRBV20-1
CSARVGIYGYTF
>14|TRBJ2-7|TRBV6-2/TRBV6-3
CASRAGGSSYEQYF
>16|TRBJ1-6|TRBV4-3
CASSQVGGMGDSPLHF
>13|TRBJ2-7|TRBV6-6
CASIGGGSYEQYF
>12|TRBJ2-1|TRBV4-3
CASSQPFGEQFF
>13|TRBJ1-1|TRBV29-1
CSGSTEANTEAFF
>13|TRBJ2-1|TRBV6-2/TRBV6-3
CASSRGRLNEQFF
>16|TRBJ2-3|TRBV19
CASSIAPTGVRDTQYF
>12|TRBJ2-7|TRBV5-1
CASRRDSYEQYF
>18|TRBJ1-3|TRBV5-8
CASSFGLGDFTSGNTIYF
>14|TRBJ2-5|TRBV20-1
CSARAQDLEETQYF
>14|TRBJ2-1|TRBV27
CASSLSPFQVEQFF
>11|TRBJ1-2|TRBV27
CASSSMGRYTF
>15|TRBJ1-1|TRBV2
CASSEERAMNTEAFF
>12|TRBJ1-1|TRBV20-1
CSAREDRDYAFF
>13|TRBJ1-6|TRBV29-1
CSVRQGDNSPLHF
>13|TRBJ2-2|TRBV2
CASSRGLTGELFF
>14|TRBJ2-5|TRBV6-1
CASEPGRSEGTQYF
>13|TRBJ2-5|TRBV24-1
CATSYRDQETQYF
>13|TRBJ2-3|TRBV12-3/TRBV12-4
CASGRQGTDTQYF
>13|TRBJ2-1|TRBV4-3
CASSQPANNEQFF
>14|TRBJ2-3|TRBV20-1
CSLAAAAITDTQYF
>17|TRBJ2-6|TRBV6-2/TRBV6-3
CASSYSSGPSGANVLTF